The 20 T cell receptor beta chains presented below share a single source sample, sequenced in a study of regulatory T cells in long-lasting Graves disease. Arm-PCR of CDR3 regions and iRepertoire HTBI primers were used to build TCR beta libraries. A single record per CDR3 protein comes from TCRdb applying MiXCR to the multiplex PCR reads. Among about 400,000 distinct CDR3 sequences listed, approximately 15% were seen once. Regarding time point: newly diagnosed GD, antithyroid drugs for less than 3 months. With RNA extracted from PBMCs as input, the TCR library was made. The sample was also reused in another study, on T cells in Graves' hyperthyroidism and ophthalmopathy.

This specimen was peripheral blood mononuclear cells (PBMCs), taken at new diagnosis, from a patient treated with antithyroid drugs. Every receptor here comes from a woman aged 40-49 years with Graves disease.

The gene calls are TRBV7-6 and TRBJ2-5, with 7 positions matching TRBD2. Germline V gene data show CDR1 as SGHVS and CDR2 as FNYEAQ. Trimming at V came to 5 bases and at J to 7 bases, leaving 13 bases not matched to a gene. The CDR3 extends over 15 amino acids. The chain's CDR3 is CASSPPGAGAVTQYF. CDR3 bases: TGTGCCAGCAGCCCACCTGGGGCGGGAGCCGTGACCCAGTACTTC.

The chain employs TRBV29-1 and TRBJ1-4; D unresolved. CDR1 is SQVTM and CDR2 is ANQGSEA in the germline V gene. V lost 0 bases and J lost 8, with 13 bases in between. The CDR3 spans 14 residues. CDR3 amino acids: CSVEERTTAEKLFF. For the CDR3, the DNA is TGCAGCGTTGAAGAACGGACCACGGCCGAAAAACTGTTTTTT.

There are many counts of this clonotype. The J gene is TRBJ1-5, the V gene TRBV28; D is possibly TRBD1 (5 bases). The germline gives CDR1 MDHEN, CDR2 SYDVKM. V shed 5 bases and J shed 0 bases, with 20 bases lying between them. CDR3 length: 18 amino acids. The CDR3 DNA sequence: TGTGCCAGCAGTCTTGGATGGGGTATAGGGGATAGCAATCAGCCCCAGCATTTT. This translates into CASSLGWGIGDSNQPQHF.

This clonotype was seen ten or more times. V usage is TRBV9 and J usage is TRBJ1-2, with D perhaps matching TRBD1 (5 bases). V was clipped by 0 bases and J by 8 bases, with 11 bases between them. The CDR3 length is 13 residues. Germline CDR1 and CDR2: SGDLS and YYNGEE. The DNA for the CDR3 is TGTGCCAGCAGCGTAGGGGGCAGGCCCGGCTACACCTTC. Amino acid sequence: CASSVGGRPGYTF.

In this sample, this clonotype turned up many times. This chain links TRBV18 with TRBJ2-7; D tentatively fits TRBD1 or TRBD2 (5 bases each). Germline assignment: CDR1 KGHSH and CDR2 LQKENI. Trimming stripped 2 bases from V and 6 bases from J, with 8 bases between. The CDR3 totals 12 residues. DNA for the CDR3: TGTGCCAGCTCACCATTGGGGGTCGAGCAGTACTTC. It specifies CASSPLGVEQYF.

This clonotype turned up a few times. V gene TRBV6-5 combines with J gene TRBJ1-1, with D hard to call. V was cut by 0 bases and J by 0 bases, with 5 bases left in between. The germline V gene has CDR1 MNHEY and CDR2 SVGAGI. This CDR3 comprises 14 residues. The CDR3 bases are TGTGCCAGCAGTTACTCGGGGATGAACACTGAAGCTTTCTTT. Protein product: CASSYSGMNTEAFF.

Of note for this clonotype: This may be a read error, as it is one base from a much larger clone. The missing conserved phenylalanine or tryptophan at the end of this CDR3 makes a read error likely. The chain couples TRBV7-2 to TRBJ2-3; D is tentatively TRBD1 or TRBD2 (5 bases each). The V end lost 4 bases, the J end lost 1 base, and 15 bases lay between the germline ends. Per germline, CDR1 SGHTA and CDR2 FQGNSA. The CDR3 length is 16 residues. The CDR3 sequence: CASSSPRDGRTDTQYY. In DNA, the CDR3 is TGTGCCAGCAGCTCGCCAAGGGACGGACGCACAGATACGCAGTATTAT.

V gene TRBV5-1 combines with J gene TRBJ1-3; 10 bases map to TRBD1. Per the germline V gene, CDR1 is SGHRS and CDR2 is YFSETQ. CDR3 length: 16 residues. The V gene end was trimmed by 4 bases and the J gene end by 4 bases; junction bases not matched to a gene: 8. This CDR3 reads CASSPGTGAAGNTIYF. The CDR3 DNA is TGCGCCAGCAGCCCCGGGACAGGGGCCGCAGGAAACACCATATATTTT.

This clonotype was observed many times. The chain recombines TRBV6-2 or TRBV6-3 with TRBJ1-2, with D tentatively TRBD1 (6 bases). V gave up 4 bases and J gave up 8 bases, with 11 bases separating them. The CDR3 length is 12 residues. Germline-derived CDR1 and CDR2 are MNHEY and SVGEGT. The CDR3 loop reads CASSFQGIGYTF. CDR3 DNA sequence: TGTGCCAGCAGTTTCCAGGGGATCGGCTACACCTTC.

This clonotype has more than one count but fewer than ten. This rearrangement joins TRBV12-3 or TRBV12-4 to TRBJ2-4, with D possibly being TRBD2 (6 bases). The CDR3 has 12 amino acids. With 6 bases removed from V and 9 bases from J, the gap between germline ends came to 12 bases. Here the CDR3 DNA reads TGTGCCAGCAGGCCGGGAGAAGGCATTCAGTACTTC. It encodes CASRPGEGIQYF.

The sample holds many counts of this clonotype. The J gene is TRBJ2-1, the V gene TRBV28, with TRBD1 identical over 7 bases. The CDR3 extends over 14 amino acids. V lost 5 bases, J lost 3 bases, and 4 bases stayed unmatched. Germline V gives CDR1 MDHEN, CDR2 SYDVKM. DNA of the CDR3: TGTGCCAGCAGTGACAGGGTAAGCTACAATGAGCAGTTCTTC. As protein: CASSDRVSYNEQFF.

This clonotype was seen repeatedly, ten times or more. The chain is built from TRBV12-3 or TRBV12-4 and TRBJ2-2; possible D gene TRBD1, 6 bases. This CDR3 region has 13 residues. V was trimmed by 9 bases and J by 6 bases, leaving 14 bases between them. CDR3 amino acids: CARKGVFPGELFF. In nucleotides, the CDR3 is TGTGCCAGAAAGGGGGTGTTTCCCGGGGAGCTGTTTTTT.

This clonotype was observed many times. This chain connects TRBV6-1 to TRBJ1-6; a weak D match, TRBD1 (6 bases). Germline lookup yields CDR1 MNHNS and CDR2 SASEGT. The CDR3 covers 16 residues. V was trimmed by 6 bases and J by 1 base, leaving 13 bases between them. For the CDR3, the DNA is TGTGCCAGCAGGGAGGGCAGGGGTTCCTATAATTCACCCCTCCACTTT. Protein product: CASREGRGSYNSPLHF.

This clonotype appeared a few times. J is TRBJ2-1 and V is TRBV24-1; TRBD2 matches at 7 bases. Trimming removed 4 bases from V and 10 bases from J; junction bases left unmatched: 15. The CDR3 loop spans 16 amino acids. From germline, CDR1 is KGHDR and CDR2 SFDVKD. DNA for the CDR3: TGTGCCACCAGTGAGACCTTCTCGGGGGGAAATTGGGAGCAGTTCTTC. It yields the protein CATSETFSGGNWEQFF.

This clonotype was detected ten times or more. V usage is TRBV7-9 and J usage is TRBJ2-1, with D perhaps assigned TRBD1 or TRBD2 (6 bases each). The V end was cut by 1 base, the J end by 0 bases, with 10 bases between. This CDR3 has 16 residues. CDR1 is SEHNR, CDR2 FQNEAQ, per germline (reference sequence). The CDR3 sequence is CASSLGGGISYNEQFF. The CDR3 DNA follows: TGTGCCAGCAGCTTAGGAGGGGGGATCTCCTACAATGAGCAGTTCTTC.

This clonotype was seen a handful of times. The gene calls are TRBV12-3 or TRBV12-4 and TRBJ2-1; tentatively, D is TRBD2 (6 bases). The germline V and J ends were trimmed by 5 bases and 9 bases, with 11 bases remaining between them. This CDR3 is 12 amino acids long. CDR3 sequence: CASSQTRVEQFF. The CDR3 region has the DNA TGTGCCAGCAGTCAGACTAGAGTTGAGCAGTTCTTC.

This clonotype showed up many times. The chain recombines TRBV2 with TRBJ1-5; no definite D call. Trimming stripped 6 bases from V and 7 bases from J, with 10 bases between. Germline V gene sequence: CDR1 SNHLY, CDR2 FYNNEI. The CDR3 is made up of 12 amino acids. The CDR3 nucleotides are TGTGCCAGCAGCCCGGACGGCCAGCCCCAGCATTTT. Protein sequence: CASSPDGQPQHF.

This clonotype has at least ten counts. This chain uses TRBV2 with TRBJ2-5; 11 bases map to TRBD1. The V and J ends lost 5 bases and 5 bases, in that order; junction bases with no gene match: 4. Germline values: CDR1 SNHLY, CDR2 FYNNEI. This CDR3 is built from 14 residues. The CDR3: CASSRTGGLETQYF. CDR3 DNA: TGTGCCAGCAGTCGGACAGGGGGCCTGGAGACCCAGTACTTC.

This clonotype came up a few times. This sequence may be a read error, since a much larger clone differs from it by one base. Written as DNA, the CDR3 is TGTGCCAGCAGGTGGACCGGAGGTTGGGACTATGGCTACACCTTC. Translated: CASRWTGGWDYGYTF. J is TRBJ1-2 and V is TRBV2; D is ambiguous. Germline lookup yields CDR1 SNHLY and CDR2 FYNNEI. V lost 6 bases and J 3 bases, leaving 17 bases between the germline ends. This CDR3 spans 15 amino acids.

The chain uses TRBV5-5 and TRBJ2-7, with D possibly matching TRBD2 (5 bases). This CDR3 has 14 amino acids. V was clipped by 3 bases and J by 0 bases, with 10 bases between them. Per the germline V gene, CDR1 is SGHKS and CDR2 is YYEKEE (reference sequence). CDR3: CASSSDWSSYEQYF. DNA of the CDR3: TGTGCCAGCAGCTCGGACTGGAGCTCCTACGAGCAGTACTTC.